This T cell receptor beta chain is from a study of vaccination and CD4 T cells after COVID-19. Overall study: Samples taken post-COVID came a median around 3.5 months after diagnosis, ranging from 35 to 161. Study-wide results and limits: Early timepoints after natural infection were not analyzed in these convalescent patients.

Concerning this clonotype: The antigen is undetermined.

Sample treatment: approximately 10-day PBMC culture with coronavirus spike peptide pools or control peptides (ViraFEST assay). With peptide pools, ViraFEST first expanded antigen-specific T cells and afterwards sequenced their TCRs. Negative selection purified CD4+ T cells after approximately 9 days of culture. Researchers used the Oncomine TCR Beta short-read assay to sequence DNA from cultured CD4+ T cells. TCRdb ran MiXCR on the PCR reads and lists one entry per CDR3 protein. The table shows under 25,000 distinct CDR3 sequences, with approximately 40% occurring only once. Germline CDR1 and CDR2: MNHEY and SVGEGT. Trimming cost V 3 bases and J 1 base, with 6 bases left between them. The length of the CDR3 is 13 residues.

The chain uses TRBV6-2 or TRBV6-3 and TRBJ1-1; D is unclear. The clonotype was recovered from a human donor who had recovered from COVID-19. This material consisted of CD4+ T cells from blood, cultured in vitro, taken after SARS-CoV-2 vaccination. The CDR3 protein is CASSYWRNTEAFF. CDR3 sequence (DNA): TGTGCCAGCAGTTATTGGCGGAACACTGAAGCTTTCTTT.